A selection of T cell receptor beta chains follows, all from one sample in a study of blood T cell repertoires in COVID-19. The repertoire was sequenced with immunoSEQ multiplex PCR; TCRdb's copy has only in-frame clones and lacks some. Of about 180,000 clones listed, approximately 82% were seen once; the top ten hold around 15%. Sequencing was done on a sample of PBMCs or T cells enriched from blood (not recorded which). These receptors originate from a woman between 45 and 65 years old who had recovered from COVID-19. The CDR3 runs from the conserved cysteine through the conserved F or W. A D gene is named only where the DNA matches it firmly. Rows may omit the clone size; those that give it use once, few, many or a size class.

abundance	v_gene	j_gene	d_gene	CDR3nt	CDR3aa
.	TRBV5-1	TRBJ1-1	.	TGCGCCAGCAGCTTGGACATGAACACTGAAGCTTTCTTT	CASSLDMNTEAFF
.	TRBV7-2	TRBJ2-1	.	TGTGCCAGCAGCTTAACGGTAACCTACAATGAGCAGTTCTTC	CASSLTVTYNEQFF
.	TRBV28	TRBJ2-2	TRBD2	TGTGCCAGCAGTCTGCGGACTAGCGGGAGGACTTGGAACACCGGGGAGCTGTTTTTT	CASSLRTSGRTWNTGELFF
.	TRBV7-9	TRBJ2-5	TRBD2	TGTGCCAGCAGCCCCGTAGCGGGAGAAGAGACCCAGTACTTC	CASSPVAGEETQYF
.	TRBV30	TRBJ1-2	TRBD1	TGTGCGGGATTGTTACTGGGACAGGGGAACTATGGCTACACCTTC	CAGLLLGQGNYGYTF
.	TRBV5-6	TRBJ2-2	TRBD2	TGTGCCAGCAGCTTGGTCCTAGCGGGAGCTGCCACCGGGGAGCTGTTTTTT	CASSLVLAGAATGELFF
.	TRBV2	TRBJ2-5	TRBD1	TGTGCCAGGGGGGGACAGGGGAAATTTAAAGAGACCCAGTACTTC	CARGGQGKFKETQYF
.	TRBV2	TRBJ1-3	.	TGTGCCAGCCACTTGAGTTCTGGAAACACCATATATTTT	CASHLSSGNTIYF
.	TRBV27	TRBJ2-5	.	TGTGCCAGCAGTTTAAGTACAGGGGAGACCCAGTACTTC	CASSLSTGETQYF
.	TRBV28	TRBJ1-4	.	TGTGCCAGCAGCCTCTTGTTTAATGAAAAACTGTTTTTT	CASSLLFNEKLFF
once	TRBV18	TRBJ2-7	.	TGTGCCAGCTCACTATTTTCCGACGAGCAGTACTTC	CASSLFSDEQYF
few	TRBV9	TRBJ1-6	.	TGTGCCAGCAGCGCAACCCGGACCGGGATGGATTCACCCCTCCACTTT	CASSATRTGMDSPLHF
.	TRBV7-9	TRBJ2-7	TRBD1	TGTGCCAGCAGCTCACAGACAGGGGGAGAAGAGCAGTACTTC	CASSSQTGGEEQYF
.	TRBV9	TRBJ2-7	TRBD2	TGTGCCAGCAGCGTAGGGGCGGGAGGGCCCTACGAGCAGTACTTC	CASSVGAGGPYEQYF
.	TRBV29-1	TRBJ2-7	.	TGCAGCGTTCAGGTGAGCTTCGGGAAAGACGAGCAGTACTTC	CSVQVSFGKDEQYF
.	TRBV24-1	TRBJ1-2	TRBD1	TGTGCCACCAGTGATGCCAGATCGACAGGGGATGGCTACACCTTC	CATSDARSTGDGYTF
.	TRBV28	TRBJ1-5	TRBD1	TGTGCCAGCAGACCCCCGGGACAGGGGATTAGGGCCCAGCATTTT	CASRPPGQGIRAQHF
.	TRBV3-1/TRBV3-2	TRBJ1-1	TRBD1	TGTGCCAGCAGCCATGGGACAGGGGGCTGGGTAGCTTTCTTT	CASSHGTGGWVAFF
.	TRBV24-1	TRBJ1-2	.	TGTGCCACCAGTCCTGGGTCTCTAACGGGCTATGGCTACACCTTC	CATSPGSLTGYGYTF
.	TRBV9	TRBJ1-4	.	TGTGCCAGCAGCCCTACTAACGGAGATGCAACTAATGAAAAACTGTTTTTT	CASSPTNGDATNEKLFF
once	TRBV6-5	TRBJ2-7	TRBD1	TGTGCCAGCAGTCGAGGACAGGGGGCTTACGAGCAGTACTTC	CASSRGQGAYEQYF
.	TRBV11-2	TRBJ2-2	.	TGTGCCAGCAGCTTAAATGGCCGGGACACCGGGGAGCTGTTTTTT	CASSLNGRDTGELFF